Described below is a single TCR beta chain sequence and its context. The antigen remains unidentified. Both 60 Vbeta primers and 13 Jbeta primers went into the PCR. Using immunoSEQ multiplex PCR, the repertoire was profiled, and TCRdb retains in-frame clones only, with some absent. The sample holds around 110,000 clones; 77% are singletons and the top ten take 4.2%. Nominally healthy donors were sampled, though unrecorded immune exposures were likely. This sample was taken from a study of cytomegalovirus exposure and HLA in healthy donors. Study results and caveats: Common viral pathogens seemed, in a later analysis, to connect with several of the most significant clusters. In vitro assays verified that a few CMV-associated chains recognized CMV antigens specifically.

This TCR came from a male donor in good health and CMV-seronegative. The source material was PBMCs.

This chain's CDR3 is CASSSDRSYEQYF. CDR3 DNA sequence: TGTGCCAGCAGCTCTGACAGATCCTACGAGCAGTACTTC. The chain uses TRBV7-9 and TRBJ2-7; TRBD1 is a possible D gene (5 bases). The CDR3 length is 13 residues. CDR1 and CDR2 (germline): SEHNR, FQNEAQ (reference sequence). The V and J ends lost 4 bases and 1 base respectively, with 8 bases between them. The full variable domain, rest sourced from reference TRBV7-9 and TRBJ2-7, is DTGVSQNPRHKITKRGQNVTFRCDPISEHNRLYWYRQTLGQGPEFLTYFQNEAQLEKSRLLSDRFSAERPKGSFSTLEIQRTEQGDSAMYLCASSSDRSYEQYFGPGTRLTVT.